This T cell receptor (beta chain) came from a study of CD8 T cells in ankylosing spondylitis (dated by TCRdb to 2017 to 2019). Some background on the complete study: The study profiled T cell receptor beta repertoires in healthy donors and ankylosing spondylitis patients to find disease-linked TCR variants. Peripheral blood was sampled, and synovial fluid was also collected from ankylosing spondylitis patients. The full study cohort comprised 20 to 25 ankylosing spondylitis patients and 110 or so healthy donors.

Sequencing used an Illumina HiSeq 2500. Quantitative 5'-RACE with molecular barcodes was used to prepare TCR beta libraries. On the authors' methods: A new computational method based on a probabilistic model of VDJ rearrangement was used to identify disease-linked TCR variants. TCRdb ran its own pipeline on the public reads, namely fastp trimming at Q25 and MiXCR clone calling, and kept in-frame beta chains. CDR3 protein sequences are deduplicated, and each keeps its most common genes and DNA. For this entry, the V and J calls and clone size follow TCRdb and not the study's own pipeline. Here the sample has approximately 250,000 distinct CDR3 sequences; 10% occur a single time. Approximately 2.5% of the sample lies in the top ten. Summary of the overall study and its limitations: The disease-linked clones showed a CD8+ phenotype and occurred at relatively low frequencies in peripheral blood. A TCR beta motif of 7 or 8 highly homologous amino acid variants appeared characteristic of blood from ankylosing spondylitis patients. Some motif variants had previously been reported in the synovial fluid and blood of reactive arthritis patients, which suggests shared mechanisms of disease initiation. The disease-linked clones were reported as significantly enriched in matched synovial fluid samples from ankylosing spondylitis patients.

This clonotype has a count of ten or more. Its cognate antigen has yet to be identified. No much larger clonotype is one base removed from it; base qualities were not supplied. From the cysteine through the phenylalanine, the CDR3 covers 14 amino acids. Only the CDR3 part of the read is kept: 42 bases, read in frame from the first base. Trimming costs V 0 bases and J 3 bases, and their ends lie 10 bases apart. Sequences SGHRS (CDR1) and YFSETQ (CDR2) are obtained from the germline V gene. The sample comprised blood, either unsorted or a sorted T cell fraction (not recorded which). This TCR derives from a male donor with ankylosing spondylitis or in good health (not recorded which). Here the chain combines TRBV5-1 and TRBJ2-7, with the identity of the D gene unclear. The nucleotide sequence reads TGCGCCAGCAGCTTGGAGGGATGGGGCTACGAGCAGTACTTC. Its protein product is CASSLEGWGYEQYF.